The subject of this entry is one T cell receptor (beta chain). The data belong to a study of blood T cell repertoires in COVID-19. The CDR3 consists of 15 residues. From germline, CDR1 is SGHDT and CDR2 YYEEEE. Losses at the gene ends were 7 bases for V and 2 bases for J; bases not matched to a gene: 11. Categorization into cohorts depended on clinical history that participants reported. Sequencing was performed with immunoSEQ multiplex PCR; in TCRdb, only in-frame clones are kept and a portion is missing. The sample contains more than 200,000 clones, around nine tenths of which appear only once. The V call is TRBV5-6, the J call TRBJ2-7; 8 nucleotides match TRBD1. The sequencing sample was made of PBMCs or T cells enriched from blood (not recorded which). This clonotype was obtained from a woman aged 25-40 years with acute COVID-19. The CDR3 region is CASAFGDRHTYEQYF. The CDR3 bases are TGTGCCAGCGCCTTTGGGGACAGGCATACCTACGAGCAGTACTTC.